The rows below give T cell receptor beta chains drawn from one sample of a study of human T cells and chemical hapten exposure. MiXCR, applied by TCRdb to the RACE reads, yields one record per CDR3 protein. The sample includes about 110,000 distinct CDR3 sequences, less than 35% seen only once; the top ten take less than 3%. Specimen: whole blood, collected in connection with sensitization to the hapten diphenylcyclopropenone (DPC). The receptor source for this set is a man in his forties with alopecia areata. Some clones in this sample may be carry-over from other donors' samples. Both conserved end residues are part of each CDR3. D genes are given only for firm matches. Clone size is stated in some rows and not others, as once, few, many or a class when expanded.

>TRBV27|TRBJ2-1|.|few|13
TGTGCCAGCAGTTTATCGGGGGAAGGGGAGCAGTTCTTC
CASSLSGEGEQFF
>TRBV5-1|TRBJ1-6|.|few|15
TGCGCCAGCAGCTTGCTTTCAGGGTCAGAGGCACCCCTCCACTTT
CASSLLSGSEAPLHF
>TRBV28|TRBJ2-7|.|many|13
TGTGCCAGCAGTCTCGGGACTCTCTACGAGCAGTACTTC
CASSLGTLYEQYF
>TRBV7-2|TRBJ2-3|.|many|15
TGTGCCAGCAGCTTAGGCGGTCCCAGCACAGATACGCAGTATTTT
CASSLGGPSTDTQYF
>TRBV19|TRBJ2-1|TRBD2|few|16
TGTGCCAGTAGTATTGACTCGGGAGGGCCCTACAATGAGCAGTTCTTC
CASSIDSGGPYNEQFF
>TRBV7-2|TRBJ2-1|.|.|14
TGTGCCAGCAAATCGGGACAAAACTACAATGAGCAGTTCTTC
CASKSGQNYNEQFF
>TRBV12-3/TRBV12-4|TRBJ1-1|.|.|13
TGTGCCAGCAGTTTACAGACGAACACTGAAGCTTTCTTT
CASSLQTNTEAFF
>TRBV2|TRBJ2-4|.|.|15
TGTGCCAGCAGCGAACAACGGTTAGCCAAAAACATTCAGTACTTC
CASSEQRLAKNIQYF
>TRBV7-2|TRBJ2-3|TRBD2|many|18
TGTGCCAGCAGCTTTAGCGGGAGAGGGACCTTGGGCACAGATACGCAGTATTTT
CASSFSGRGTLGTDTQYF
>TRBV11-1|TRBJ2-3|.|.|13
TGTGCCAGCAGCTTACGGCGGGGAGATACGCAGTATTTT
CASSLRRGDTQYF
>TRBV5-1|TRBJ1-1|.|.|12
TGCGCCAGCAGCTTGGGAGACGGTGAAGCTTTCTTT
CASSLGDGEAFF
>TRBV7-9|TRBJ2-3|TRBD2|.|16
TGTGCCAGCAGCCCGCCCGGAGTAGCGGGATCTGATACGCAGTATTTT
CASSPPGVAGSDTQYF
>TRBV18|TRBJ1-6|.|few|13
TGTGCCAGCTCACCGTTCGATAATTCACCCCTCCACTTT
CASSPFDNSPLHF
>TRBV18|TRBJ2-1|.|.|18
TGTGCCAGCTCACCACCGGCCTCGCAGGGACCCCCCTACAATGAGCAGTTCTTC
CASSPPASQGPPYNEQFF
>TRBV7-9|TRBJ1-1|.|.|15
TGTGCCAGCAGAGAGGGACTATCAATTAACACTGAAGCTTTCTTT
CASREGLSINTEAFF
>TRBV29-1|TRBJ2-3|.|.|13
TGCAGCGGCCTGGGACCTAACACAGATACGCAGTATTTT
CSGLGPNTDTQYF
>TRBV29-1|TRBJ2-4|.|.|15
TGCAGCGTTGCCCCCGGTGGCTGGACCAAAAACATTCAGTACTTC
CSVAPGGWTKNIQYF
>TRBV7-3|TRBJ1-2|.|few|12
TGTGCCAGCAGCTTAGACAGTTATGGCTACACCTTC
CASSLDSYGYTF
>TRBV5-1|TRBJ2-5|TRBD2|.|17
TGCGCCAGCAGCTTGGCCTCGCTAGCGGGCTACCAAGAGACCCAGTACTTC
CASSLASLAGYQETQYF
>TRBV12-3/TRBV12-4|TRBJ2-3|TRBD2|.|18
TGTGCCAGCAGTTTGGCCGGACTAGCGGGAGGGGTGGAGGATACGCAGTATTTT
CASSLAGLAGGVEDTQYF
>TRBV29-1|TRBJ2-1|.|.|12
TGCAGCGTTGAAGATTTCTACAATGAGCAGTTCTTC
CSVEDFYNEQFF
>TRBV3-1|TRBJ2-3|.|.|14
TGTGCCAGCAGCCAAGATTGGGTAGCGGATACGCAGTATTTT
CASSQDWVADTQYF
>TRBV9|TRBJ2-1|TRBD2|.|13
TGTGCCAGCAGCGGGACTAGACCGGGTGAGCAGTTCTTC
CASSGTRPGEQFF